The following is a T cell receptor beta chain sequence with its context. The antigen remains unidentified. This table comes from immunoSEQ multiplex PCR, and its TCRdb copy is limited to in-frame clones, with some not included. The sample yields about 120,000 clones, more than 85% seen once. The source of the sample is a study of graft-versus-host responses after intestinal transplantation. Study context: All recipients were given anti-thymocyte globulin induction, and tacrolimus and steroids were then administered for three to four years.

Findings and limits, study-wide: Investigators detected GvH clones in recipient marrow, with some emerging earlier in ileum or blood.

Sequenced material: unstimulated CD8+ T cells sorted from spleen or lymph node cells, taken before transplant. The clonotype was recovered from a human donor who was the organ donor for an intestinal transplant.

The CDR3 is CASGRRYEQYF. DNA of the CDR3: TGTGCCAGCGGTCGAAGGTACGAGCAGTACTTC. The rearrangement links TRBV27 to TRBJ2-7; no definite D call. Germline CDR1 and CDR2: MNHEY and SMNVEV (reference sequence). V shed 8 bases and J shed 4 bases, with 9 bases lying between them. This CDR3 contains 11 residues.